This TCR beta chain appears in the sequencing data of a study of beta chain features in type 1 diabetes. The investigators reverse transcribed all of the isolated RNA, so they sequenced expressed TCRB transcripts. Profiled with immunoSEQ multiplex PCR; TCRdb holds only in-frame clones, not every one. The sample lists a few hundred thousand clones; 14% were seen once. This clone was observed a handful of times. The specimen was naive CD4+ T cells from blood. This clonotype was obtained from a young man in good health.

The CDR3 protein is CASSLASNEQFF. The CDR3 DNA follows: TGTGCCAGCAGCTTAGCTAGCAATGAGCAGTTCTTC. This sequence joins TRBV7-6 and TRBJ2-1; D not certain. There are 12 residues in the CDR3. The V end was cut by 0 bases, the J end by 6 bases, with 3 bases between. Germline-derived CDR1 and CDR2 are SGHVS and FNYEAQ.